What follows are 21 T cell receptor beta chains derived from one specimen sequenced in a study of blood T cell repertoires in COVID-19. Assay used: immunoSEQ multiplex PCR; TCRdb lists only in-frame clones, some missing. The table records about 85,000 clones, 90% of them present only once. Sequencing used peripheral blood. The receptors were gathered from a woman at least 80 years old with active or convalescent COVID-19.

V and J are TRBV5-1 and TRBJ1-1, with TRBD1 identical over 9 bases. V shed 4 bases and J 5 bases; nucleotides not matched to a gene: 15. This CDR3 is built from 17 residues. Germline CDR1 SGHRS, CDR2 YFSETQ. The CDR3 DNA sequence: TGCGCCAGCAGCCTGGGACAGGGAGGTTATGGTCGGACTGAAGCTTTCTTT. It codes for CASSLGQGGYGRTEAFF.

The chain is built from TRBV27 and TRBJ1-2, with TRBD1 matching over 7 bases. Trimming cost V 2 bases and J 4 bases; bases outside gene matches: 13. Germline values: CDR1 MNHEY, CDR2 SMNVEV (reference sequence). The length of the CDR3 is 17 residues. DNA of the CDR3: TGTGCCAGCAGTTTAAACGCACGAGGGGGCTTCGCCTATGGCTACACCTTC. Translation gives CASSLNARGGFAYGYTF.

This rearrangement joins TRBV7-9 to TRBJ1-2, with 8 bases lining up with TRBD1. Looked up from germline, CDR1 is SEHNR and CDR2 is FQNEAQ (reference sequence). V shed 5 bases and J 2 bases; nucleotides not matched to a gene: 4. This CDR3 comprises 14 residues. CDR3 nucleotide sequence: TGTGCCAGCAGCCCACGACAGGGGAACTATGGCTACACCTTC. It yields the protein CASSPRQGNYGYTF.

The gene calls are TRBV5-8 and TRBJ2-4; 9 bases map to TRBD2. The V segment lost 1 base and the J segment 13 bases; nucleotides outside the gene matches: 9. This CDR3 has 14 residues. Per germline, CDR1 SGHTS and CDR2 YDEGEE. The chain's CDR3 is CASSLQLASGKQYF. CDR3 DNA: TGTGCCAGCAGCTTGCAATTGGCTAGCGGGAAGCAGTACTTC.

The chain joins TRBV12-3 or TRBV12-4 to TRBJ1-2; TRBD1 agrees at 10 bases. This CDR3 comprises 12 residues. V lost 6 bases, J lost 8 bases, and 3 bases stayed unmatched. The CDR3 region is CASSRGQGGYTF. CDR3 sequence (DNA): TGTGCCAGCAGCCGGGGACAGGGGGGCTACACCTTC.

This chain connects TRBV20-1 to TRBJ1-5, with 8 nucleotides matching TRBD1. Germline trimming cut 3 bases from V and 4 bases from J; bases unmatched to any gene: 5. The CDR3 extends over 14 amino acids. CDR1 is DFQATT, CDR2 SNEGSKA, per germline (reference sequence). The CDR3 here is CSASGGQANQPQHF. The CDR3 DNA follows: TGCAGTGCTAGTGGGGGACAGGCGAATCAGCCCCAGCATTTT.

The rearrangement links TRBV2 to TRBJ2-7; 8 bases map to TRBD2. Trimming took 7 bases from V and 2 from J; bases not matched to a gene: 7. The CDR3 length is 14 residues. Germline CDR1 is SNHLY and CDR2 is FYNNEI. CDR3 loop: CASTAGGAAYEQYF. The CDR3 nucleotides are TGTGCCAGCACTGCGGGAGGCGCCGCCTACGAGCAGTACTTC.

The chain employs TRBV7-9 and TRBJ2-7, with 7 positions matching TRBD2. The germline V gene has CDR1 SEHNR and CDR2 FQNEAQ (reference sequence). CDR3 length: 15 amino acids. The J segment lost 5 bases and the V segment lost 1 base, leaving 8 bases of the junction unmatched. Here the CDR3 DNA reads TGTGCCAGCAGCTTAGGTGGGTCGGGGGGTGACGAGCAGTACTTC. The encoded protein is CASSLGGSGGDEQYF.

A remark on this clone: Relative to the germline gene, one junction end is altered; a read error may explain this. The genes are TRBV7-7 and TRBJ2-2; D could derive from TRBD1 or TRBD2 (5 bases each). The CDR3 runs 13 residues. Germline CDR1 reads SSHAT; CDR2 reads FNYEAQ (reference sequence). CDR3 DNA sequence: TGTGCTAGCAGGGATGAGCGGACCGGGGAGCTGTTTTTT. Residues: CASRDERTGELFF.

The chain carries TRBV5-1 and TRBJ2-7, with 13 bases aligning to TRBD2. The CDR3 spans 15 residues. Germline V CDR1 and CDR2: SGHRS, YFSETQ. Trimming at V came to 3 bases and at J to 5 bases, leaving 5 bases not matched to a gene. Here the CDR3 DNA reads TGCGCCAGCAGCTCGGGACTAGCGGGAACAGACGAGCAGTACTTC. It translates to CASSSGLAGTDEQYF.

The rearrangement links TRBV29-1 to TRBJ2-5; 7 nucleotides agree with TRBD1. V shed 6 bases, J shed 4 bases, and the junction held 11 bases outside the gene matches. Germline CDR1 SQVTM, CDR2 ANQGSEA. The CDR3 runs to 14 residues. CDR3 DNA sequence: TGCAGCGTCACTAGACAGGGTCCAACAGAGACCCAGTACTTC. Translation: CSVTRQGPTETQYF. The variable domain in full, completed from reference TRBV29-1 and TRBJ2-5, reads SAVISQKPSRDICQRGTSLTIQCQVDSQVTMMFWYRQQPGQSLTLIATANQGSEATYESGFVIDKFPISRPNLTFSTLTVSNMSPEDSSIYLCSVTRQGPTETQYFGPGTRLLVL.

The V gene is TRBV3-1 (or the pseudogene TRBV3-2), the J gene TRBJ2-1, with D hard to call. Per the germline V gene, CDR1 is LGHDT and CDR2 is YNNKEL (reference sequence). Trimming removed 1 base at V and 12 bases at J, with 13 bases between. The CDR3 length is 13 residues. This CDR3 reads CASSQVPRQTQFF. For the CDR3, the DNA is TGTGCCAGCAGCCAAGTTCCCCGACAAACGCAGTTCTTC.

The V call is TRBV6-5, the J call TRBJ1-1, with 9 positions matching TRBD1. Germline loops: CDR1 MNHEY, CDR2 SVGAGI. V lost 6 bases to trimming and J lost 4 bases; unmatched junction nucleotides: 0. This CDR3 has 12 amino acids. CDR3: CASRTGGTEAFF. The CDR3 DNA follows: TGTGCCAGCAGGACAGGGGGCACTGAAGCTTTCTTT.

The genes are TRBV5-1 and TRBJ2-7; TRBD2 matches 7 bases. Trimming removed 0 bases from V and 6 bases from J; junction bases left unmatched: 6. Germline V gene sequence: CDR1 SGHRS, CDR2 YFSETQ. This CDR3 region has 14 residues. CDR3 nucleotide sequence: TGCGCCAGCAGCTTGGCCGGGACTACCGGCGAGCAGTACTTC. This gives the protein CASSLAGTTGEQYF.

In its sample, this clone was seen once. The chain uses TRBV28 and TRBJ2-3, with 10 nucleotides matching TRBD2. V trimming: 7 bases; J trimming: 0 bases; junction bases outside the gene matches: 7. CDR3 length: 16 residues. The germline gives CDR1 MDHEN, CDR2 SYDVKM. CDR3 coding DNA: TGTGCCAGCAAACCAGGACTAGCGGCTAGCACAGATACGCAGTATTTT. It encodes CASKPGLAASTDTQYF.

The rearrangement uses TRBV25-1 and TRBJ2-5, with D uncertain. The CDR3 extends over 12 amino acids. V lost 8 bases, J lost 0 bases, and 7 bases lay in between. Per the germline V gene, CDR1 is MGHDK and CDR2 is SYGVNS. The CDR3 DNA reads as TGTGCCAGCCTAGACTACCAAGAGACCCAGTACTTC. Residues: CASLDYQETQYF. Full variable domain (remainder filled in from reference TRBV25-1 and TRBJ2-5): EADIYQTPRYLVIGTGKKITLECSQTMGHDKMYWYQQDPGMELHLIHYSYGVNSTEKGDLSSESTVSRIRTEHFPLTLESARPSHTSQYLCASLDYQETQYFGPGTRLLVL.

This rearrangement joins TRBV9 to TRBJ2-1; maybe TRBD2 (6 bases). This CDR3 has 15 amino acids. Trimming shortened V by 2 bases and J by 3 bases, and 12 bases separated the two germline ends. Per the germline V gene, CDR1 is SGDLS and CDR2 is YYNGEE. CDR3: CASSVEGQSYNEQFF. The CDR3 DNA sequence: TGTGCCAGCAGCGTGGAGGGTCAGAGCTACAATGAGCAGTTCTTC.

This clone was detected only a few times. The V call is TRBV7-2, the J call TRBJ2-7; TRBD2 aligns across 12 bases. The CDR3 has 14 amino acids. Germline CDR1 and CDR2: SGHTA and FQGNSA. V lost 4 bases to trimming and J lost 4 bases; unmatched junction nucleotides: 2. The CDR3 loop is CASSYLAGGYEQYF. The DNA of the CDR3 is TGTGCCAGCAGCTACCTAGCGGGAGGGTACGAGCAGTACTTC. The whole variable domain, filled in from reference TRBV7-2 and TRBJ2-7, reads GAGVSQSPSNKVTEKGKDVELRCDPISGHTALYWYRQSLGQGLEFLIYFQGNSAPDKSGLPSDRFSAERTGGSVSTLTIQRTQQEDSAVYLCASSYLAGGYEQYFGPGTRLTVT.

This chain joins TRBV29-1 and TRBJ2-1, with 9 positions matching TRBD2. The CDR3 loop spans 15 amino acids. The junction had 13 bases not matched to a gene; V was cut back by 4 bases and J by 9 bases. Germline loops: CDR1 SQVTM, CDR2 ANQGSEA. DNA for the CDR3: TGCAGCGTTGGAACAGGTAGCGGGAGTTATAGTGAGCAGTTCTTC. Translation gives CSVGTGSGSYSEQFF.

This clone turned up a few times. The genes are TRBV19 and TRBJ1-2, with D unclear. Trimming left V 1 base short and J 2 bases short, with 8 bases between. Germline V gene sequence: CDR1 LNHDA, CDR2 SQIVND (reference sequence). CDR3 length: 14 residues. CDR3 in amino acids: CASSIGPSNYGYTF. CDR3 coding DNA: TGTGCCAGTAGTATAGGGCCATCCAACTATGGCTACACCTTC.

This chain links TRBV5-1 with TRBJ1-1; 8 bases are shared with TRBD1. Trimming took 1 base from V and 5 from J; bases not matched to a gene: 4. Germline V lookup: CDR1 SGHRS, CDR2 YFSETQ. The CDR3 totals 14 residues. CDR3 sequence (DNA): TGCGCCAGCAGCTTGACCCAGGGGGCAACTGAAGCTTTCTTT. This translates into CASSLTQGATEAFF.